The rows below give T cell receptor beta chains drawn from one sample of a study of OX40 agonist ivuxolimab in advanced cancers. TCRdb keeps only in-frame clones here, not all; method: immunoSEQ multiplex PCR. The table includes 55,000 to 65,000 clones, under 95% detected once. The sample consisted of CD4+ or CD8+ T cells sorted from blood, taken in a trial of the OX40 agonist ivuxolimab. These receptors were taken from an adult with an advanced solid tumor such as melanoma, head and neck, liver or kidney cancer. Each CDR3 is given with its conserved first and last residue. D genes are given only for firm matches. Expanded clones are given a class, and other clones once, few, many or no size at all.

v_call	j_call	clone_size	d_call	cdr3_nt	cdr3_aa
TRBV7-8	TRBJ2-2	NA	TRBD1	TGTGCCAGCAGCTTAAGACAGGGGGCTGCGGGGGAGCTGTTTTTT	CASSLRQGAAGELFF
TRBV5-3	TRBJ2-3	NA	TRBD2	TGTGCCAGAAGAATTTCGGGAGGGTTCACAGATACGCAGTATTTT	CARRISGGFTDTQYF
TRBV18	TRBJ1-4	NA	TRBD1	TGTGCCAGCTCACTAGGGGCCCAGGGGGCACAGCTTAATGAAAAACTGTTTTTT	CASSLGAQGAQLNEKLFF
TRBV11-3	TRBJ2-1	once	NA	TGTGCCAGCAGCATAACAGGGTTGGGGCAGTTCTTC	CASSITGLGQFF
TRBV7-7	TRBJ2-5	NA	NA	TGTGCTAGCTCCGGTGGACAGAAAGAGACCCAGTACTTC	CASSGGQKETQYF
TRBV6-6	TRBJ1-4	NA	NA	TGTGCCAGCAGTTACTCTCGGGCTAATGAAAAACTGTTTTTT	CASSYSRANEKLFF
TRBV27	TRBJ2-3	NA	NA	TGTGCCAGCAGTTTGCGGGGAGAAACTGATACGCAGTATTTT	CASSLRGETDTQYF
TRBV6-1	TRBJ2-3	NA	NA	TGTGCCAGCAGTGAACAGGGGATAATCACAGATACGCAGTATTTT	CASSEQGIITDTQYF
TRBV28	TRBJ2-2	NA	NA	TGTGCCAGCAGTTTAGAAGGGACCGGGGAGCTGTTTTTT	CASSLEGTGELFF
TRBV4-3	TRBJ1-2	NA	NA	TGCGCCAGCAGCCACCGTCAGGGCTCCTATTATGGCTACACCTTC	CASSHRQGSYYGYTF
TRBV15	TRBJ2-1	NA	NA	TGTGCCACCAGCAGAGAGATCGCACTCTACAATGAGCAGTTCTTC	CATSREIALYNEQFF
TRBV18	TRBJ2-5	NA	TRBD2	TGTGCCAGCTCACCACTCGTATTGACTAGCGGGATCCGAGAGACCCAGTACTTC	CASSPLVLTSGIRETQYF
TRBV28	TRBJ1-2	NA	NA	TGTGCCAGCAGTTTAAAGGCAGGGAGAGGCTACACCTTC	CASSLKAGRGYTF
TRBV19	TRBJ2-3	NA	NA	TGTGCCAGTAGTATGAGCGGGTCGCTCACAGATACGCAGTATTTT	CASSMSGSLTDTQYF
TRBV28	TRBJ2-5	NA	TRBD2	TGTGCCAGCAACCAAGCGGGAGGGCCGAAGACCCAGTACTTC	CASNQAGGPKTQYF
TRBV9	TRBJ1-1	once	NA	TGTGCCAGCAGCGTACTCGACAGGCACACTGAAGCTTTCTTT	CASSVLDRHTEAFF
TRBV7-9	TRBJ1-1	NA	NA	TGTGCCAGCAGCTTATTGGGTACCGGCATGCGGGCTTTCTTT	CASSLLGTGMRAFF
TRBV11-2	TRBJ2-7	NA	NA	TGTGCCAGCAGGCCCGTCCAAAGCCCCTACGAGCAGTACTTC	CASRPVQSPYEQYF
TRBV10-3	TRBJ2-4	NA	NA	TGTGCCATCACTAAGGGTCAAGAGATCTCTCTAGCCAAAAACATTCAGTACTTC	CAITKGQEISLAKNIQYF
TRBV20-1	TRBJ2-5	NA	NA	TGCAGTGCTAGAGATAGAGAGACCCAGTACTTC	CSARDRETQYF
TRBV19	TRBJ2-5	NA	TRBD1	TGTGCCAGTAGTAGGGGACAGACACACCAAGAGACCCAGTACTTC	CASSRGQTHQETQYF
TRBV20-1	TRBJ2-1	NA	NA	TGCAGTGTCGGTCGGCAGTTCTTC	CSVGRQFF
TRBV6-1	TRBJ1-5	NA	NA	TGTGCCACGGGGGCAGGGATCAATCAGCCCCAGCATTTT	CATGAGINQPQHF
TRBV19	TRBJ2-5	NA	TRBD1	TGTGCCAGTACTCCGGGACAGGGTTTGGAGACCCAGTACTTC	CASTPGQGLETQYF
TRBV11-2	TRBJ2-3	NA	NA	TGTGCCAGCAGCTTAGTATTAGATACGCAGTATTTT	CASSLVLDTQYF
TRBV28	TRBJ2-7	NA	NA	TGTGCCAGCAGCCTGGGGCCCTCCTACGAGCAGTACTTC	CASSLGPSYEQYF
TRBV5-4	TRBJ2-3	once	NA	TGTGCCAGCAGCACTCGCACGGAGGGCCCAAATACGCAGTATTTT	CASSTRTEGPNTQYF
TRBV6-6	TRBJ2-7	NA	TRBD2	TGTGCCAGCAGTTCGGGACTAGCGGCCTACGAGCAGTACTTC	CASSSGLAAYEQYF
TRBV28	TRBJ2-7	NA	NA	TGTGCCAGCAGTTCCTCCTACGAGCAGTACTTC	CASSSSYEQYF
TRBV19	TRBJ1-4	NA	NA	TGTGCCAGTAGTAGGGGACGGTTTAATGAAAAACTGTTTTTT	CASSRGRFNEKLFF
TRBV28	TRBJ1-1	NA	NA	TGTGCCAGCAGTTTATTACAGTCCCTGACTGAAGCTTTCTTT	CASSLLQSLTEAFF
TRBV6-1	TRBJ1-5	NA	NA	TGTGCCAGCGTTTCAGGCGATCAGCCCCAGCATTTT	CASVSGDQPQHF
TRBV7-9	TRBJ1-1	NA	NA	TGTGCCAGCAGCTTAGGCGGTGTCGGGGTCATGAACACTGAAGCTTTCTTT	CASSLGGVGVMNTEAFF
TRBV27	TRBJ1-1	NA	NA	TGTGCCAGCAGTAGAAGGACAGTGAACACTGAAGCTTTCTTT	CASSRRTVNTEAFF
TRBV6-5	TRBJ2-2	NA	TRBD1	TGTGCCAGCAGTCGGACAGGGACCGGGGAGCTGTTTTTT	CASSRTGTGELFF
TRBV18	TRBJ2-1	NA	TRBD2	TGTGCCAGCTCACCACCAGGTCTAGCGGGAGGGCTCGGTGAGCAGTTCTTC	CASSPPGLAGGLGEQFF
TRBV7-2	TRBJ1-2	NA	NA	TGTGCCAGCAGCTTAGGATTTGAGACTAACTATGGCTACACCTTC	CASSLGFETNYGYTF
TRBV20-1	TRBJ2-3	once	NA	TGCAGTGCGGCACCTAGCTCTGAGCAGTATTTT	CSAAPSSEQYF
TRBV28	TRBJ2-7	NA	NA	TGTGCCAGCAGCTCGTACTCCTACGAGCAGTACTTC	CASSSYSYEQYF
TRBV5-1	TRBJ2-1	NA	NA	TGCGCCAGCAGCGGCGGCACCTACAATGAGCAGTTCTTC	CASSGGTYNEQFF
TRBV5-1	TRBJ2-7	NA	NA	TGCGCCAGCAGCCCTAGGGTTTCCCAAGGCGAGCAGTACTTC	CASSPRVSQGEQYF
TRBV5-1	TRBJ1-5	NA	TRBD1	TGCGCCAGCAGCTTGGGGACAGGGAATCAGCCCCAGCATTTT	CASSLGTGNQPQHF
TRBV7-3	TRBJ2-6	NA	TRBD1	TGTGCCAGCAGTCAACAGGGGGCTGGGGCCAACGTCCTGACTTTC	CASSQQGAGANVLTF
TRBV6-6	TRBJ2-7	NA	NA	TGTGCCAGCAGTTACTTAGTCGGGAGCTCCTACGAGCAGTACTTC	CASSYLVGSSYEQYF
TRBV4-2	TRBJ2-2	once	NA	TGTGCCAGCAGCCAAGTCTTACGGGTCTCGAACGGGGAGCTGTTTTTT	CASSQVLRVSNGELFF
TRBV11-2	TRBJ1-1	NA	TRBD1	TGTGCCAGCAGCGAACGACAGGGCCTAGAAGCTTTCTTT	CASSERQGLEAFF
TRBV9	TRBJ2-3	NA	NA	TGTGCCAGCAGCGCCTCCGGGGGGCTCGGTACAGATACGCAGTATTTT	CASSASGGLGTDTQYF
TRBV19	TRBJ2-7	NA	NA	TGTGCCAGTAGTCCCGGGGGCACGGGAACTTACGAGCAGTACTTC	CASSPGGTGTYEQYF
TRBV7-2	TRBJ2-7	NA	NA	TGTGCCAGCTCGGGTGGGTCCTACGAGCAGTACTTC	CASSGGSYEQYF